The 6 T cell receptor beta chains listed next were all sequenced from one sample in a study of cytomegalovirus exposure and HLA in healthy donors. Amplification used 60 Vbeta primers and 13 Jbeta primers. Sequenced by immunoSEQ multiplex PCR; TCRdb stores in-frame clones only, minus some. The data show over 95,000 clones, 75% to 80% seen once. The sample consisted of PBMCs. Source of these receptors: a woman in her forties in good health and CMV-seropositive.

The rearrangement joins TRBV9 to TRBJ2-7; TRBD1 might be the D (5 bases). CDR1 and CDR2 (germline): SGDLS, YYNGEE. There are 14 residues in the CDR3. Trimming pared 2 bases from V and 3 bases from J, leaving 12 bases between. CDR3 in amino acids: CASSVAVQGYEQYF. The DNA for the CDR3 is TGTGCCAGCAGCGTCGCCGTTCAGGGCTACGAGCAGTACTTC.

This chain uses TRBV11-2 with TRBJ1-4, with a possible D match to TRBD1 (6 bases). V was trimmed by 6 bases and J by 8 bases, leaving 16 bases between them. The V gene's germline CDR1 is SGHAT and CDR2 FQNNGV. This CDR3 is built from 14 residues. The CDR3 sequence: CASRATGQGEKLFF. The CDR3 DNA reads as TGTGCCAGCAGAGCTACAGGGCAGGGGGAAAAACTGTTTTTT.

This chain links TRBV15 with TRBJ1-1, with a weak D call TRBD1 (5 bases). The CDR3 has 14 residues. CDR1 and CDR2 from the germline V gene are LNHNV and YYDKDF (reference sequence). Trimming removed 8 bases at V and 5 bases at J, with 18 bases between. The CDR3 DNA follows: TGTGCCACCCGGAGCGGGGGGAGTAGGACTGAAGCTTTCTTT. Its translation: CATRSGGSRTEAFF.

The count of this clone is one. This rearrangement joins TRBV9 to TRBJ2-5; TRBD2 aligns across 9 bases. The V and J ends lost 4 bases and 4 bases, in that order; junction bases with no gene match: 8. Looked up from germline, CDR1 is SGDLS and CDR2 is YYNGEE. CDR3 size: 15 residues. CDR3 region: CASSPSSGERETQYF. CDR3 nucleotides: TGTGCCAGCAGCCCATCTAGCGGGGAGCGAGAGACCCAGTACTTC.

The table lists this clone with a few counts. The V and J genes are TRBV1 and TRBJ1-2; TRBD1, the table's D call, was not compared with the DNA. TRBV1 is deemed a pseudogene. The CDR3 has 15 amino acids. CDR3 region: CTSSRHGQGDYGYTF. Here the CDR3 DNA reads TGCACCAGCAGCCGACACGGACAGGGTGACTATGGCTACACCTTC.

This chain joins TRBV30 and TRBJ1-6; no clear D. Germline CDR1 GTSNPN, CDR2 SVGIG (reference sequence). The CDR3 is made up of 15 amino acids. The V end lost 2 bases, the J end lost 7 bases, and 15 bases lay between the germline ends. CDR3: CAWSRSGRSNSPLHF. CDR3 sequence (DNA): TGTGCCTGGAGTAGGAGCGGGCGGAGCAATTCACCCCTCCACTTT.